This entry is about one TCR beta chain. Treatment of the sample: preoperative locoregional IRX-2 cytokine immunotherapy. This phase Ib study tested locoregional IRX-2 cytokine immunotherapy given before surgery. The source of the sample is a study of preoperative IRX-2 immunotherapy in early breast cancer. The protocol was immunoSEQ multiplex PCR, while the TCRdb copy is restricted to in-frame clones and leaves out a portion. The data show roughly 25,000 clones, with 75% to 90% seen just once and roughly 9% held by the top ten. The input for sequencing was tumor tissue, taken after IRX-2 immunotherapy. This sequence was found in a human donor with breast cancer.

The CDR3 sequence is CAWMTGTEAYGYTF. CDR3 DNA: TGTGCCTGGATGACCGGGACAGAAGCCTATGGCTACACCTTC. V and J are TRBV30 and TRBJ1-2; TRBD1 agrees at 7 bases. Germline V gives CDR1 GTSNPN, CDR2 SVGIG (reference sequence). Trimming removed 4 bases from V and 4 bases from J; junction bases left unmatched: 9. CDR3 length: 14 residues.